This T cell receptor beta chain originates from a study of blood T cell repertoires in COVID-19. The overall study: COVID-19 samples collected from the United States, Italy and Spain covered acute and convalescent phases. PBMCs, B-cell-depleted T cells, or T cells were the source of the cDNA or gDNA that made up the material.

Original handling: For nucleated cells, counts were estimated from reference gene primer amplification. The assay was immunoSEQ multiplex PCR, and TCRdb's table has in-frame clones only and misses some. V and J calls and clone size come straight from that table; D and trimming were deduced from the DNA. The data contain more than 20,000 clones, about 93% of them seen just once; the ten biggest clones take up over 15%. V lost 6 bases and J lost 9, with 15 bases in between. Germline V gene sequence: CDR1 MNHEY, CDR2 SVGAGI. This CDR3 region has 13 residues. The receptor's source is a human donor in a cohort sampled during active COVID-19. Sequencing was performed on peripheral blood. The chain couples TRBV6-5 to TRBJ1-5; maybe TRBD1 (6 bases). The CDR3 nucleotides read TGTGCCAGCAGCGGGTCGGGGGGCCGGCCCCAGCATTTT. This gives the protein CASSGSGGRPQHF.